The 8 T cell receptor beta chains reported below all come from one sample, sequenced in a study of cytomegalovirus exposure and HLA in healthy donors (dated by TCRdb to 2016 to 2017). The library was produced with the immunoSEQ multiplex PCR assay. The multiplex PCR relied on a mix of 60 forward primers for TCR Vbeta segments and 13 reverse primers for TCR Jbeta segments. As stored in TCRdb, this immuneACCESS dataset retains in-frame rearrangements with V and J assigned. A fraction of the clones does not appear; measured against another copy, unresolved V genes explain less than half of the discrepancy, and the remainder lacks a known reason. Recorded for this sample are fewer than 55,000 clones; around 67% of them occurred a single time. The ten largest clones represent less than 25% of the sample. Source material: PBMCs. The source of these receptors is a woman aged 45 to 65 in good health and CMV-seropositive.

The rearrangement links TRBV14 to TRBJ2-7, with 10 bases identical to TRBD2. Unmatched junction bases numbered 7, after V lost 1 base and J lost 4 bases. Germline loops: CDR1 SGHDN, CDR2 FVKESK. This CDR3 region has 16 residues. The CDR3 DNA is TGTGCCAGCAGCCAAGGGCGGGGACTAGCGTCGTACGAGCAGTACTTC. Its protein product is CASSQGRGLASYEQYF. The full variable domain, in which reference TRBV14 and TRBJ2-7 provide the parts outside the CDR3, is EAGVTQFPSHSVIEKGQTVTLRCDPISGHDNLYWYRRVMGKEIKFLLHFVKESKQDESGMPNNRFLAERTGGTYSTLKVQPAELEDSGVYFCASSQGRGLASYEQYFGPGTRLTVT.

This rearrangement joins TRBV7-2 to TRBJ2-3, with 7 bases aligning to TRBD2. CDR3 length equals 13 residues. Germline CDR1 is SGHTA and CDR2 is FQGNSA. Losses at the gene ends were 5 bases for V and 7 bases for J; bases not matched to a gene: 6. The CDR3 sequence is CASSRRGGNTQYF. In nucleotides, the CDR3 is TGTGCCAGCAGCCGCCGCGGGGGAAATACGCAGTATTTT.

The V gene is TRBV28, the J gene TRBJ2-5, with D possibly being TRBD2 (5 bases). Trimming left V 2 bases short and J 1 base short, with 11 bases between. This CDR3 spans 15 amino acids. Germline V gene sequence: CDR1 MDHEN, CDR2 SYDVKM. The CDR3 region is CASSLIQGSQETQYF. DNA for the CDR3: TGTGCCAGCAGTTTAATCCAAGGGAGCCAAGAGACCCAGTACTTC.

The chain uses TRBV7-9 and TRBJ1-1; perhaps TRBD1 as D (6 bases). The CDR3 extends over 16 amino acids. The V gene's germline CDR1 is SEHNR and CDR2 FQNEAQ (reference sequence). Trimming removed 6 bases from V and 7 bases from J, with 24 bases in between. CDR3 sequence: CASSPPGQPTISEAFF. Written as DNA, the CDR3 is TGTGCCAGCAGTCCTCCGGGACAACCGACAATAAGTGAAGCTTTCTTT.

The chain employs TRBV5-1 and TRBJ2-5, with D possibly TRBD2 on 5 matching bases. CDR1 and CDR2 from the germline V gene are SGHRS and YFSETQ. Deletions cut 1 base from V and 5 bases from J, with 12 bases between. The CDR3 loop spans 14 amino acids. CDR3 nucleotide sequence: TGCGCCAGCAGCTTGACCGGTCGCGGGGAGACCCAGTACTTC. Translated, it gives CASSLTGRGETQYF.

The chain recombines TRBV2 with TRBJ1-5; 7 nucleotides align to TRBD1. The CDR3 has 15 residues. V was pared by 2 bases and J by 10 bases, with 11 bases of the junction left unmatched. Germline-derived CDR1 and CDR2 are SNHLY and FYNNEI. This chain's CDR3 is CASSEWDSGGRPQHF. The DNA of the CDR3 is TGTGCCAGCAGTGAATGGGACAGCGGGGGTAGACCCCAGCATTTT.

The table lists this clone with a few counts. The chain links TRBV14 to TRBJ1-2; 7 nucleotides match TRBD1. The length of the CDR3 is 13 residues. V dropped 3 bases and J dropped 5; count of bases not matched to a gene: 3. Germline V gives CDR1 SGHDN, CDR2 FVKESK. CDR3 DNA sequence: TGTGCCAGCAGCCACAGCAGGGGGTATGGCTACACCTTC. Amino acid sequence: CASSHSRGYGYTF.

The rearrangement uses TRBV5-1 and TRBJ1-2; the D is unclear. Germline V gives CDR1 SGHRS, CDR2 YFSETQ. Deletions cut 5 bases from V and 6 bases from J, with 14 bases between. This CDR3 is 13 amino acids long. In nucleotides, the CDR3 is TGCGCCAGCAGTCGAATGGGCTTAAATGGCTACACCTTC. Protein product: CASSRMGLNGYTF.